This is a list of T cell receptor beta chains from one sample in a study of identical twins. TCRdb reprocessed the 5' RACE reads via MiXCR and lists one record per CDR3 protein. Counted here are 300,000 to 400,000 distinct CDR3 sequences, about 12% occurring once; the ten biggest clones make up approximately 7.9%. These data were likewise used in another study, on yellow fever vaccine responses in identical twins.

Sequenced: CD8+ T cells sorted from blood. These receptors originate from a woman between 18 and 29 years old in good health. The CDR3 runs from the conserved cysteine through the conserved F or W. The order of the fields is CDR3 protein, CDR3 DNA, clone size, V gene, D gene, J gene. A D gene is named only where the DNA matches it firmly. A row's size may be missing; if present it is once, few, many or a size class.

CDR3: CASSSVAGTQYF
DNA: TGTGCCAGCAGCAGTGTAGCGGGTACGCAGTATTTT
size: few
V: TRBV7-9
D: TRBD2
J: TRBJ2-3

CDR3: CASSQREGANFYYGYTF
DNA: TGTGCCAGCAGCCAGCGAGAGGGGGCGAATTTCTACTATGGCTACACCTTC
size: many
V: TRBV9
D: TRBD1
J: TRBJ1-2

CDR3: CSARQTSGDYNEQFF
DNA: TGCAGTGCTAGACAGACTAGCGGGGATTACAATGAGCAGTTCTTC
size: .
V: TRBV20-1
D: TRBD2
J: TRBJ2-1

CDR3: CATLPSANYGYTF
DNA: TGTGCCACCCTACCCAGCGCTAACTATGGCTACACCTTC
size: many
V: TRBV12-3/TRBV12-4
D: .
J: TRBJ1-2

CDR3: CASTPRSRGVNNEQFF
DNA: TGCGCCAGCACCCCGAGGAGCAGGGGGGTCAACAATGAGCAGTTCTTC
size: many
V: TRBV4-1
D: .
J: TRBJ2-1

CDR3: CASSYSPSSDIQYF
DNA: TGTGCCAGCAGTTACTCTCCTAGCTCTGACATTCAGTACTTC
size: .
V: TRBV6-5
D: .
J: TRBJ2-4

CDR3: CASSQTIGGHPTDTQYF
DNA: TGCGCCAGCAGCCAGACCATAGGGGGACACCCCACAGATACGCAGTATTTT
size: few
V: TRBV4-1
D: .
J: TRBJ2-3

CDR3: CASSLGGQGGQPQHF
DNA: TGTGCCAGCAGTTTAGGCGGACAGGGTGGTCAGCCCCAGCATTTT
size: many
V: TRBV12-3/TRBV12-4
D: TRBD1
J: TRBJ1-5

CDR3: CASSEWTNTEAFF
DNA: TGTGCCAGCAGCGAATGGACGAACACTGAAGCTTTCTTT
size: few
V: TRBV11-2
D: .
J: TRBJ1-1

CDR3: CASSLSLNNEQFF
DNA: TGTGCCAGCAGCTTAAGCCTGAACAATGAGCAGTTCTTC
size: few
V: TRBV7-8
D: .
J: TRBJ2-1

CDR3: CATSDERSNQPQHF
DNA: TGTGCCACCAGTGATGAGCGTAGCAATCAGCCCCAGCATTTT
size: .
V: TRBV24-1
D: .
J: TRBJ1-5

CDR3: CASSQVLRTGGEQFF
DNA: TGTGCCAGCAGCCAAGTCTTAAGAACCGGTGGAGAGCAGTTCTTC
size: few
V: TRBV4-2
D: .
J: TRBJ2-1

CDR3: CASSSFGTEQSTDTQYF
DNA: TGTGCCAGCAGCTCCTTCGGGACAGAACAGAGCACAGATACGCAGTATTTT
size: few
V: TRBV7-2
D: TRBD1
J: TRBJ2-3

CDR3: CASSPAPGQGNEKLFF
DNA: TGTGCCAGCAGCCCCGCACCGGGACAGGGGAATGAAAAACTGTTTTTT
size: few
V: TRBV12-3/TRBV12-4
D: TRBD1
J: TRBJ1-4